Included here is one T cell receptor (beta chain) sequence, with context. CDR1 and CDR2 (germline): LGHDT, YNNKEL (reference sequence). The CDR3 runs to 14 residues. Trimming removed 6 bases from V and 5 bases from J; junction bases left unmatched: 6. Study processing details: Nucleated cell counts were estimated from reference gene primer amplification. Profiled with immunoSEQ multiplex PCR; TCRdb holds only in-frame clones, not every one. V and J calls and clone size are copied from that table; D and trimming were computed from the DNA. The sample holds tens of thousands of clones, 70% to 90% seen once. This entry is derived from a study of blood T cell repertoires in COVID-19. Looking at the study overall: The cDNA or gDNA used as material had been derived from T cells, B-cell-depleted T cells, or PBMCs.

V and J are TRBV3-1 (or the pseudogene TRBV3-2) and TRBJ2-2, with TRBD2 matching 7 bases. This clonotype was obtained from a man aged 50-60 years with active COVID-19. Sequencing used peripheral blood. This chain's CDR3 is CASSSSGTTGELFF. The CDR3 DNA sequence: TGTGCCAGCAGTTCGAGCGGGACGACCGGGGAGCTGTTTTTT.